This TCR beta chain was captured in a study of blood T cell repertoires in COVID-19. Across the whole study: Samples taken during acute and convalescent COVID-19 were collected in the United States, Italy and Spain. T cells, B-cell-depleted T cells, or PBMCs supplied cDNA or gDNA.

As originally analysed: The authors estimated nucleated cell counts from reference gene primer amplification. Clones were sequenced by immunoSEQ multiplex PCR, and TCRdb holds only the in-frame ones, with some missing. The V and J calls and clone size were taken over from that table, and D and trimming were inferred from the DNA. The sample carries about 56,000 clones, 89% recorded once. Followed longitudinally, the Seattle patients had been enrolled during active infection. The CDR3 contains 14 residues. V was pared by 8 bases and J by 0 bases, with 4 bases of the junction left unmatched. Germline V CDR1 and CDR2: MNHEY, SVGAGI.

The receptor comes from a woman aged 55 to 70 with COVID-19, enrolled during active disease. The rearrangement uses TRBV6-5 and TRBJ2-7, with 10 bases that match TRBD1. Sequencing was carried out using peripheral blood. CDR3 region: CASQRDRGSYEQYF. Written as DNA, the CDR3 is TGTGCCAGCCAAAGGGACAGGGGCTCCTACGAGCAGTACTTC.